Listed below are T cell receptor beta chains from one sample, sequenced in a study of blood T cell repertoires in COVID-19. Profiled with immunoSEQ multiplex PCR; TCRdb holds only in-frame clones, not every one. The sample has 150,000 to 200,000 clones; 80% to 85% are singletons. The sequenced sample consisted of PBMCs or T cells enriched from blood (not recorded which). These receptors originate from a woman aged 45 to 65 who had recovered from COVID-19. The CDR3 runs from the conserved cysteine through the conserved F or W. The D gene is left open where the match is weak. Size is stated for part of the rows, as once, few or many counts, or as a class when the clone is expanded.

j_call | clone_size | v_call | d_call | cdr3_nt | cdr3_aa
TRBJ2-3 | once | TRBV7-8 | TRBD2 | TGTGCCAGCAGCCCTGGACTAGCTGCCGATACGCAGTATTTT | CASSPGLAADTQYF
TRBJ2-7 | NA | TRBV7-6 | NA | TGTGCCAGCAGCTTAGCCCCGAACTCCTTTGACGAGCAGTACTTC | CASSLAPNSFDEQYF
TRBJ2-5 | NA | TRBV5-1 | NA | TGCGCCAGCAGCTTAAACGGACAGCTCCGTGAGACCCAGTACTTC | CASSLNGQLRETQYF
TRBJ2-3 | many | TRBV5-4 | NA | TGTGCCAGCAGCTTGGATCTTACAGACTACGCAGGAACAGATACGCAGTATTTT | CASSLDLTDYAGTDTQYF
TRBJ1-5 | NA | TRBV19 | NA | TGTGCCAGTAGTATCCATGAATCAGGTCAGCCCCAGCATTTT | CASSIHESGQPQHF
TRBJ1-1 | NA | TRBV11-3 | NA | TGTGCCAGCAGCTCAAGGGGAAGCGACACTGAAGCTTTCTTT | CASSSRGSDTEAFF
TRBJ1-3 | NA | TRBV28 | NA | TGTGCCAGCAGCACGGTCTCTGGAAACACCATATATTTT | CASSTVSGNTIYF
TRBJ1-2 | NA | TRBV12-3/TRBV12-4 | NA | TGTGCCAGCAGTTTGCGGGGCAGTTCATACTTC | CASSLRGSSYF
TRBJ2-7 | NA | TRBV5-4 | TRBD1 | TGTGCCAGCAGCTTGGGTGGGACAGGGGGTCTCTACGAGCAGTACTTC | CASSLGGTGGLYEQYF
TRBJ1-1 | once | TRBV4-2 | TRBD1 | TGTGCCAGCAGCCAAGATAACAGGGGTCCTGAAGCTTTCTTT | CASSQDNRGPEAFF
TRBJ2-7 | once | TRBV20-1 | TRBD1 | TGCAGTGCTAGTAAACAAGGGGGCAATAGGGAGCAGTACTTC | CSASKQGGNREQYF
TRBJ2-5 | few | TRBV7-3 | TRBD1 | TGTGCCAGCAGCCGGACAGGGGGCGCCGGGGAGACCCAGTACTTC | CASSRTGGAGETQYF
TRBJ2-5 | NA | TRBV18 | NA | TGTGCCAGCTCACCACGACTGGAAGAGACCCAGTACTTC | CASSPRLEETQYF
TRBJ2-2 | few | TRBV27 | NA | TGTGCCAGCAGTTTAAGTCCCTATTCCGGGGAGCTGTTTTTT | CASSLSPYSGELFF
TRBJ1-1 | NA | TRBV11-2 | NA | TGTGCCAGCAGCTTCCCACTCCTGGGAGCTGAAGCTTTCTTT | CASSFPLLGAEAFF
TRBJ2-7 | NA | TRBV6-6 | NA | TGTGCCAGCAGCCCCGGATGGGGACTTGCCTCCTACGAGCAGTACTTC | CASSPGWGLASYEQYF
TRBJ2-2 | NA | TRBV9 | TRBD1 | TGTGCCGCTAACAGGGGGGACACCGGGGAGCTGTTTTTT | CAANRGDTGELFF
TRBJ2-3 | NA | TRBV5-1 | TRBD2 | TGCGCCAGCAGCCTATACGGGACTACCACAGATACGCAGTATTTT | CASSLYGTTTDTQYF
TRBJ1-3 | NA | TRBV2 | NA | TGTGCCAGCAGCCGAAAAGCCGGACAGATCTCTGGAAACACCATATATTTT | CASSRKAGQISGNTIYF
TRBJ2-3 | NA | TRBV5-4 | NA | TGTGCCAGCAGCTTGGAGGAGGGAGCCCCCGCAGATACGCAGTATTTT | CASSLEEGAPADTQYF
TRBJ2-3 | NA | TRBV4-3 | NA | TGCGCCAGCAGCCAAGGGTTTAGCGCGGATACGCAGTATTTT | CASSQGFSADTQYF
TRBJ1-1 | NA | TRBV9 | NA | TGTGCCAGCACCCGGGAGACCGGGAACACTGAAGCTTTCTTT | CASTRETGNTEAFF
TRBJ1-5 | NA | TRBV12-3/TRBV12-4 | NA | TGTGCCAGCAGCTACTTGGGGGGTCAGCCCCAGCATTTT | CASSYLGGQPQHF
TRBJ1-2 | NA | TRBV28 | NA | TGTGCCAGCAGTTTCTCAACAAATGGCTACACCTTC | CASSFSTNGYTF
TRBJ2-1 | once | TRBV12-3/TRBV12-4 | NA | TGTGCCAGCAGTTTGGGACACGCTAATGAGCAGTTCTTC | CASSLGHANEQFF
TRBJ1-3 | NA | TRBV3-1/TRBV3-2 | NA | TGTGCCAGCAGTCATACAGCCTCTGGAAACACCATATATTTT | CASSHTASGNTIYF
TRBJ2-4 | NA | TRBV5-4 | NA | TGTGCCAGCAGCTTGCGGGACACGGAAAACATTCAGTACTTC | CASSLRDTENIQYF
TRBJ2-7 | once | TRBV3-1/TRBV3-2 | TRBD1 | TGTGCCAGCAGCCAAGAAGCAGGGGGCATTGACGAGCAGTACTTC | CASSQEAGGIDEQYF
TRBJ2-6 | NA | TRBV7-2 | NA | TGTGCCAGCAGCATTCTCCAGGATCCTGGGGCCAACGTCCTGACTTTC | CASSILQDPGANVLTF
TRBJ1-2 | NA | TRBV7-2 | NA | TGTGCCAGCAGCTTATCGGGGGGGGTTACTTTGAGCTATGGCTACACCTTC | CASSLSGGVTLSYGYTF
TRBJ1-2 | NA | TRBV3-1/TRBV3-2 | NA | TGTGCCAGCAGCCAAGACGGCCAGGGCTCCTATGGCTACACCTTC | CASSQDGQGSYGYTF
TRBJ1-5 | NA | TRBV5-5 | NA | TGTGCCAGCAGCTTGCGAGAGGCCTATCAGCCCCAGCATTTT | CASSLREAYQPQHF
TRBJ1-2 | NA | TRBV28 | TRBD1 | TGTGCCAGCAGTTTTTCAGGGGGCTATGGCTACACCTTC | CASSFSGGYGYTF
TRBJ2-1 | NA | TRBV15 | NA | TGTGCCACCAGCAGAGCCTCCACCCTAGCTATGGATGAGCAGTTCTTC | CATSRASTLAMDEQFF
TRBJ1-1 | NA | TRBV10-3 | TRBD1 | TGTGCCATCAGTGAGGGAGGGGGACAGGGCACTGAAGCTTTCTTT | CAISEGGGQGTEAFF
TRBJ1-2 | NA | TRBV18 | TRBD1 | TGTGCCAGCTCACAAGGACAGGGGGCGTTAGATGGCTACACCTTC | CASSQGQGALDGYTF
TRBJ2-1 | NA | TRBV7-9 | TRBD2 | TGTGCCAGCAGCGTTATAGGGACTAGCGTAACGAATGAGCAGTTCTTC | CASSVIGTSVTNEQFF
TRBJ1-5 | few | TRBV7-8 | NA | TGTGCCAGCAGCTTAGGTAGTCTGGGCAATCAGCCCCAGCATTTT | CASSLGSLGNQPQHF
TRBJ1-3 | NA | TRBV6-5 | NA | TGTGCCAGCCGAGCCAGACCGCAACAGCAAAACACCATATATTTT | CASRARPQQQNTIYF
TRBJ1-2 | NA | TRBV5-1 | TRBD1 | TGCGCCAGCAGCTGGGGGCAGGGGGCCTATGGCTACACCTTC | CASSWGQGAYGYTF
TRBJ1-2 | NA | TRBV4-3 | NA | TGCGCCAGCAGCCAAGATATTGGGCCGGGAAGCTATGGCTACACCTTC | CASSQDIGPGSYGYTF
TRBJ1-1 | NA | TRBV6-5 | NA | TGTGCCAGCGCAAGCTATATGAACACTGAAGCTTTCTTT | CASASYMNTEAFF
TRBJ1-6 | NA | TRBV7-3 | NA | TGTGCCAGCAGCTTAACCCCGGAGGTGAATTCACCCCTCCACTTT | CASSLTPEVNSPLHF
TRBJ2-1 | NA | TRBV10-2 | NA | TGCGCCAGCAGTAACAGGGTAAATGAGCAGTTCTTC | CASSNRVNEQFF
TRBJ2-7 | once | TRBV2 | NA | TGTGCCAGCAGCGGGGTAACTTCGGAGGAGCAGTACTTC | CASSGVTSEEQYF
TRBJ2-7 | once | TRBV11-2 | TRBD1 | TGTGCCAGCAGCCCCGACAGGGGTCCTGGCGAGCAGTACTTC | CASSPDRGPGEQYF
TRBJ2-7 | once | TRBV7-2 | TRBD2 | TGTGCCAGCAGCTTAACGCGGGGGGCCGACGAGCAGTACTTC | CASSLTRGADEQYF
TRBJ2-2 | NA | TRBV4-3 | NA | TGCGCCAGCAGCCAAGATTTAGCGAACACTAACACCGGGGAGCTGTTTTTT | CASSQDLANTNTGELFF